In its sample, the clone carrying this TCR beta chain was seen a few times. What it recognizes is unknown. Germline V lookup: CDR1 DFQATT, CDR2 SNEGSKA (reference sequence). The V and J ends lost 1 base and 0 bases respectively, with 7 bases between them. This CDR3 is 14 amino acids long. The data derive from a study of identical twins. The study's findings and limits: Without tracking the same donors, conclusions rested on cross-sectional statistical analysis.

TCRdb re-derived calls from the 5' RACE reads in MiXCR, one entry per CDR3 protein. This sample carries hundreds of thousands of distinct CDR3 sequences, over 9% of them seen once, and the ten largest clones take around 1.5%. This sample was shared with a second study, whose subject was yellow fever vaccine responses in identical twins. Turning to that study: After vaccination, twins' T cell response reportedly seemed partly convergent, partly personalized.

This chain links TRBV20-1 with TRBJ2-4; no firm D call. The receptor was isolated from a woman aged 18-29 years in good health. The sequenced sample was PBMCs. The CDR3 coding sequence is TGCAGTGCTAGAGTGGGAATAGCCAAAAACATTCAGTACTTC. As protein: CSARVGIAKNIQYF.